What follows are 18 T cell receptor beta chains derived from one specimen sequenced in a study of blood T cell repertoires in COVID-19. Produced via immunoSEQ multiplex PCR; TCRdb's table is partial and in-frame only. The sample has around 260,000 clones, 85% to 90% seen once. Sequencing was performed on peripheral blood. These TCRs come from a man younger than 45 with acute or convalescent COVID-19.

The chain couples TRBV7-9 to TRBJ1-1; the D gene is possibly TRBD1 (6 bases). The CDR3 length is 14 residues. The germline V and J ends were trimmed by 2 bases and 5 bases, with 12 bases remaining between them. Germline-derived CDR1 and CDR2 are SEHNR and FQNEAQ (reference sequence). The CDR3: CASSLMGAVTEAFF. The CDR3 bases are TGTGCCAGCAGCTTAATGGGGGCGGTGACTGAAGCTTTCTTT. The whole variable domain, remainder taken from reference TRBV7-9 and TRBJ1-1, is DTGVSQNPRHKITKRGQNVTFRCDPISEHNRLYWYRQTLGQGPEFLTYFQNEAQLEKSRLLSDRFSAERPKGSFSTLEIQRTEQGDSAMYLCASSLMGAVTEAFFGQGTRLTVV.

The J gene is TRBJ2-2, the V gene TRBV11-3; 11 bases are a match to TRBD2. Germline assignment: CDR1 SGHNT and CDR2 YENEEA. The V and J ends lost 6 bases and 7 bases, in that order; junction bases with no gene match: 10. CDR3 length: 16 residues. The CDR3 sequence is CASSSGVAGGRGELFF. In DNA, the CDR3 is TGTGCCAGCAGTTCCGGGGTAGCGGGAGGGCGCGGGGAGCTGTTTTTT.

V usage is TRBV12-1 and J usage is TRBJ1-5; the D call of TRBD1 is as the table states it, not checked on the DNA. TRBV12-1 is listed as a pseudogene. This CDR3 has 15 amino acids. The CDR3 is CASSFCRGRSQPQHF. The CDR3 DNA is TGTGCCAGCAGCTTCTGCAGGGGCAGAAGTCAGCCCCAGCATTTT.

This chain joins TRBV6-2 or TRBV6-3 and TRBJ1-4, with D hard to call. V dropped 2 bases and J dropped 0 bases, with 13 bases sitting between them. Germline CDR1 MNHEY, CDR2 SVGEGT. The CDR3 consists of 17 residues. The CDR3 loop reads CASSYPEGIATNEKLFF. The CDR3 DNA reads as TGTGCCAGCAGTTACCCGGAGGGTATTGCAACTAATGAAAAACTGTTTTTT.

The V and J genes are TRBV27 and TRBJ1-1, with D possibly being TRBD1 (5 bases). Germline assignment: CDR1 MNHEY and CDR2 SMNVEV (reference sequence). The V and J ends lost 1 base and 0 bases respectively, with 15 bases between them. The CDR3 runs 17 residues. The CDR3 DNA reads TGTGCCAGCAGTTTATTCGCCCAGGGTAACATGAACACTGAAGCTTTCTTT. This translates into CASSLFAQGNMNTEAFF.

The chain recombines TRBV29-1 with TRBJ2-1, with a weak D call TRBD2 (6 bases). V lost 4 bases, J lost 4 bases, and 14 bases lay in between. Germline-derived CDR1 and CDR2 are SQVTM and ANQGSEA. The CDR3 covers 14 residues. CDR3 DNA: TGCAGCGTTGTAACGGCGGGGAGGTACAATGAGCAGTTCTTC. Protein product: CSVVTAGRYNEQFF.

The rearrangement uses TRBV18 and TRBJ2-3; 9 positions match TRBD2. There are 15 residues in the CDR3. CDR1 is KGHSH and CDR2 is LQKENI in the germline V gene. The trim removed 1 base at V and 6 bases at J, leaving 5 bases unmatched. The CDR3 is CASSPRVAGVDTQYF. CDR3 sequence (DNA): TGTGCCAGCTCACCACGGGTAGCGGGAGTGGATACGCAGTATTTT.

This sequence joins TRBV28 and TRBJ1-2; D is perhaps TRBD1 (6 bases). This CDR3 is built from 12 residues. With 8 bases removed from V and 0 bases from J, the gap between germline ends came to 7 bases. Looked up from germline, CDR1 is MDHEN and CDR2 is SYDVKM. The CDR3, as DNA: TGTGCCAGCGGGACACCTAACTATGGCTACACCTTC. Protein sequence: CASGTPNYGYTF.

The chain employs TRBV24-1 and TRBJ1-2; 9 bases are a match to TRBD1. V shed 4 bases, J shed 4 bases, and the junction held 3 bases outside the gene matches. Per germline, CDR1 KGHDR and CDR2 SFDVKD. The CDR3 has 14 residues. This CDR3 reads CATSENRGPYGYTF. CDR3 nucleotide sequence: TGTGCCACCAGTGAGAACAGGGGGCCCTATGGCTACACCTTC.

The genes are TRBV28 and TRBJ1-2, with 11 nucleotides matching TRBD1. This CDR3 has 17 residues. Losses at the gene ends were 3 bases for V and 4 bases for J; bases not matched to a gene: 10. Looked up from germline, CDR1 is MDHEN and CDR2 is SYDVKM. CDR3 sequence: CASSLPGTGGSTYGYTF. CDR3 nucleotides: TGTGCCAGCAGTTTGCCCGGGACAGGGGGGTCGACCTATGGCTACACCTTC.

Details on this clone: At one end, the junction sequence differs from germline, possibly due to a read error. The chain links TRBV19 to TRBJ1-5, with D possibly matching TRBD1 (5 bases). Germline CDR1 reads LNHDA; CDR2 reads SQIVND (reference sequence). This CDR3 is 18 amino acids long. The DNA of the CDR3 is TGTGCCAGTATAGCCAACTTTTTCGTGGGGGGTAGCCATCAGCCCCAGCATTTT. Protein: CASIANFFVGGSHQPQHF. Using reference TRBV19 and TRBJ1-5 for the parts outside the CDR3, the full variable domain is DGGITQSPKYLFRKEGQNVTLSCEQNLNHDAMYWYRQDPGQGLRLIYYSQIVNDFQKGDIAEGYSVSREKKESFPLTVTSAQKNPTAFYLCASIANFFVGGSHQPQHFGDGTRLSIL.

The chain is built from TRBV12-3 or TRBV12-4 and TRBJ1-2; the D gene is possibly TRBD1 (5 bases). The V end was cut by 4 bases, the J end by 5 bases, with 11 bases between. CDR3 size: 13 residues. The CDR3 sequence is CASSWGQQYGYTF. CDR3 nucleotides: TGTGCCAGCAGTTGGGGCCAGCAGTATGGCTACACCTTC.

This rearrangement joins TRBV28 to TRBJ1-5; 9 bases agree with TRBD1. The germline gives CDR1 MDHEN, CDR2 SYDVKM. Germline trimming cut 4 bases from V and 5 bases from J; bases unmatched to any gene: 9. CDR3 length equals 16 residues. The CDR3 loop reads CASSYRTGAGDQPQHF. The CDR3 DNA is TGTGCCAGCAGTTATCGGACAGGGGCCGGCGATCAGCCCCAGCATTTT.

This CDR3 is CASTGERVSNSPLHF. In nucleotides, the CDR3 is TGTGCCAGCACCGGAGAGAGGGTGTCGAATTCACCCCTCCACTTT. This chain connects TRBV2 to TRBJ1-6; D unresolved. The germline CDR1 and CDR2 sequences are SNHLY and FYNNEI. CDR3 length: 15 amino acids. Trimming pared 7 bases from V and 7 bases from J, leaving 17 bases between.

The genes are TRBV5-1 and TRBJ2-7; the match to TRBD2 covers 10 bases. The CDR3 totals 16 residues. The V gene's germline CDR1 is SGHRS and CDR2 YFSETQ. Trimming removed 4 bases from V and 0 bases from J; junction bases left unmatched: 7. CDR3 region: CASSPGTSAFSYEQYF. In DNA form, the CDR3 reads TGCGCCAGCAGCCCGGGGACTAGCGCCTTCTCCTACGAGCAGTACTTC. Full variable domain (remainder filled in from reference TRBV5-1 and TRBJ2-7): KAGVTQTPRYLIKTRGQQVTLSCSPISGHRSVSWYQQTPGQGLQFLFEYFSETQRNKGNFPGRFSGRQFSNSRSEMNVSTLELGDSALYLCASSPGTSAFSYEQYFGPGTRLTVT.

This chain joins TRBV11-3 and TRBJ2-7; tentative D call: TRBD2 (5 bases). V was pared by 1 base and J by 5 bases, with 9 bases between. This CDR3 region has 13 residues. Germline V CDR1 and CDR2: SGHNT, YENEEA. CDR3 nucleotides: TGTGCCAGCAGCTTAGGGGCCGGGAACGAGCAGTACTTC. Its translation is CASSLGAGNEQYF.

The CDR3 DNA reads TGTGCCAGCAGCCGTAGCGGGGGGGCAGATACGCAGTATTTT. It yields the protein CASSRSGGADTQYF. This sequence joins TRBV11-2 and TRBJ2-3; TRBD2 aligns across 11 bases. Germline CDR1 reads SGHAT; CDR2 reads FQNNGV. This CDR3 spans 14 amino acids. Trimming removed 5 bases from V and 4 bases from J; junction bases left unmatched: 2.

The chain links TRBV24-1 to TRBJ1-2, with 7 bases aligning to TRBD1. Trimming at V came to 4 bases and at J to 3 bases, leaving 7 bases not matched to a gene. Germline V lookup: CDR1 KGHDR, CDR2 SFDVKD. The CDR3 is 15 residues long. CDR3 region: CATSESTGKDYGYTF. Here the CDR3 DNA reads TGTGCCACCAGTGAGTCGACAGGGAAGGACTATGGCTACACCTTC.